Listed here is a single T cell receptor beta chain. Its matching antigen is unknown. The sample contains more than one DNA sequence encoding this CDR3. The data originate from a study of shared clonotypes between healthy human individuals. Whole-study findings and limits: Clonotype sharing among donors, it was expected, would be affected by sequencing depth.

Per the original methods: Filtering differed, since immunoSEQ gave only junction sequences and no quality scores. Here immunoSEQ multiplex PCR was the method, and the copy in TCRdb shows in-frame clones only, minus some. The V and J calls and the clone size are those of that table, but D and trimming were determined from the DNA. Counted here are fewer than 650,000 clones, around 80% occurring once; the ten biggest clones make up approximately 13%. Sequencing was done on a sample of PBMCs. The TCR sequence derives from a middle-aged woman in good health. Some clones in this sample may be carry-over from other donors' samples.

The CDR3 nucleotides are TGTGCCAGTAGCCCATCCACGGCGGAGGGGAACACCGGGGAGCTGTTTTTT. It encodes CASSPSTAEGNTGELFF. The rearrangement joins TRBV9 to TRBJ2-2; TRBD2 might be the D (6 bases). The V gene's germline CDR1 is SGDLS and CDR2 YYNGEE. The length of the CDR3 is 17 residues. Trimming took 8 bases from V and 1 from J, leaving 21 bases between them.